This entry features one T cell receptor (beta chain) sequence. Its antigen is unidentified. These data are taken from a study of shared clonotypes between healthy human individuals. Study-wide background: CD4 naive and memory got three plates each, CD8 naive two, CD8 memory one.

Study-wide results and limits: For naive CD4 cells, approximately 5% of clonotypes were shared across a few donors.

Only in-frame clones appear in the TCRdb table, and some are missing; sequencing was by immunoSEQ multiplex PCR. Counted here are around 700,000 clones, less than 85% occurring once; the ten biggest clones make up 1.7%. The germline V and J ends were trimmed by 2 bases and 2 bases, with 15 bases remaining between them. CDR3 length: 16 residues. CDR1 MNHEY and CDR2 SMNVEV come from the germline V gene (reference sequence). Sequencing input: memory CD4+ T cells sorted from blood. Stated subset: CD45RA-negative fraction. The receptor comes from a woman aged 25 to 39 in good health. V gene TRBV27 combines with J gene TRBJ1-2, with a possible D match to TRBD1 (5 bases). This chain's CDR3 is CASSLRRGDLNYGYTF. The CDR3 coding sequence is TGTGCCAGCAGTTTACGAAGGGGCGACCTAAACTATGGCTACACCTTC.